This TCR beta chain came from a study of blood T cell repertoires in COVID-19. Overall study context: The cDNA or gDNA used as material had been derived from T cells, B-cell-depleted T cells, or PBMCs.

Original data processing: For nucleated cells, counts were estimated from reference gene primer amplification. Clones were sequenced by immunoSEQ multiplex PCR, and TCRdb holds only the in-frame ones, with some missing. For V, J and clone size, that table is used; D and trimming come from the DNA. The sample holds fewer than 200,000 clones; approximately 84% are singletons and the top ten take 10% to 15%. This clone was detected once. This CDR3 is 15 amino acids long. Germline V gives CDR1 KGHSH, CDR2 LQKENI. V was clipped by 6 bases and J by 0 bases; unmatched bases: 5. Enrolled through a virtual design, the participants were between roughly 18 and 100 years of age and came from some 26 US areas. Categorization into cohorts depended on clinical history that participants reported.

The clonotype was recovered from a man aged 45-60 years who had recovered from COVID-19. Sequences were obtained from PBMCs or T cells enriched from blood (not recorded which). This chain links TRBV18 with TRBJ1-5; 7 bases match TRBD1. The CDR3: CASSLDRPSNQPQHF. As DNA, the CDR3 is TGTGCCAGCTCCTTGGACAGGCCTAGCAATCAGCCCCAGCATTTT. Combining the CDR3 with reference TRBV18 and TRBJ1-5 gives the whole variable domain NAGVMQNPRHLVRRRGQEARLRCSPMKGHSHVYWYRQLPEEGLKFMVYLQKENIIDESGMPKERFSAEFPKEGPSILRIQQVVRGDSAAYFCASSLDRPSNQPQHFGDGTRLSIL.